This T cell receptor (beta chain) was recorded in a study of CD8 T cells in ankylosing spondylitis. Study results and limitations: Disease-linked clones were reportedly significantly enriched in matched ankylosing spondylitis synovial fluid.

This clonotype was counted only a few times. Its antigen is still unknown. Quantitative barcoded 5'-RACE was used to prepare TCR beta libraries. TCRdb reprocessed the 5' RACE reads with MiXCR, giving one entry per CDR3 protein. Altogether some 340,000 distinct CDR3 sequences are present, 14% to 15% being singletons, with the ten largest covering roughly 0.99%. What was sequenced was blood, either unsorted or a sorted T cell fraction (not recorded which). The TCR sequence derives from a male donor with ankylosing spondylitis or in good health (not recorded which).

CDR3 region: CSVEGTGGIYEQYF. The CDR3 nucleotides are TGCAGCGTTGAAGGTACAGGGGGGATTTACGAGCAGTACTTC. The V call is TRBV29-1, the J call TRBJ2-7; the match to TRBD1 covers 8 bases. The CDR3 loop spans 14 amino acids. V lost 1 base to trimming and J lost 4 bases; unmatched junction nucleotides: 6. Germline CDR1 is SQVTM and CDR2 is ANQGSEA.